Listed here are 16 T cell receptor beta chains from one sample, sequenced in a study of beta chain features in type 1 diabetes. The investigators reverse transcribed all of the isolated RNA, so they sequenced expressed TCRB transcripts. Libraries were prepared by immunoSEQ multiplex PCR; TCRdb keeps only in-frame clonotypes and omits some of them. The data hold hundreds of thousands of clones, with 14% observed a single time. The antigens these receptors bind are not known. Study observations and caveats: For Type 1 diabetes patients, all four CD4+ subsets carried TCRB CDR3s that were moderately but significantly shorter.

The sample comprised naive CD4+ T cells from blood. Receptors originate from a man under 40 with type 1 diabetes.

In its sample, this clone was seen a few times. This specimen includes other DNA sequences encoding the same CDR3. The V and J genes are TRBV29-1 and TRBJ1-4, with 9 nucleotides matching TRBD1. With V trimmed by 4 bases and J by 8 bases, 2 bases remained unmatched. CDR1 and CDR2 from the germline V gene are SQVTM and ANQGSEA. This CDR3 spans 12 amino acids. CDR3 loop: CSVAQGAEKLFF. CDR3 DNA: TGCAGCGTTGCACAGGGGGCGGAAAAACTGTTTTTT.

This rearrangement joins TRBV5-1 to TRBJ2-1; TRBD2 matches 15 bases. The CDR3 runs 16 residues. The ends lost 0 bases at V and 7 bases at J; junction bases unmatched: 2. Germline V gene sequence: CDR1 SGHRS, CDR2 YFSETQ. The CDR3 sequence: CASSLAGTSGRNEQFF. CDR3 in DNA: TGCGCCAGCAGCTTGGCCGGGACTAGCGGGAGGAATGAGCAGTTCTTC. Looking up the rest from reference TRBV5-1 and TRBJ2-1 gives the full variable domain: KAGVTQTPRYLIKTRGQQVTLSCSPISGHRSVSWYQQTPGQGLQFLFEYFSETQRNKGNFPGRFSGRQFSNSRSEMNVSTLELGDSALYLCASSLAGTSGRNEQFFGPGTRLTVL.

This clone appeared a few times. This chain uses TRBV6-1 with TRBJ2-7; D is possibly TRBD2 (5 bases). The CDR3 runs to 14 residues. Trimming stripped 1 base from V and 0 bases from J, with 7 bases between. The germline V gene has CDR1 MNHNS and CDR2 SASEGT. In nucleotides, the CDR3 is TGTGCCAGCAGTGAAGGCGGGCGCTCCTACGAGCAGTACTTC. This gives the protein CASSEGGRSYEQYF.

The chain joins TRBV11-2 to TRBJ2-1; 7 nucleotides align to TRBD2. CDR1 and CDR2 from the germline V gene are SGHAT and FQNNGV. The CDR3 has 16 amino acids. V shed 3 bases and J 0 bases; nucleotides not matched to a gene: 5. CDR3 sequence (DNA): TGTGCCAGCAGCTTCACTAGCGCCCTCTCCTACAATGAGCAGTTCTTC. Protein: CASSFTSALSYNEQFF.

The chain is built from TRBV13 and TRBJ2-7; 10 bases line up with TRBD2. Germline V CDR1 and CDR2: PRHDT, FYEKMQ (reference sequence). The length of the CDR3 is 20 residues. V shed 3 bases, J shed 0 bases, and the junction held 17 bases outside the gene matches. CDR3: CASSFGGLSLAGGLSYEQYF. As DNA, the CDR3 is TGTGCCAGCAGCTTTGGCGGCCTGAGTTTAGCGGGAGGCCTCTCCTACGAGCAGTACTTC.

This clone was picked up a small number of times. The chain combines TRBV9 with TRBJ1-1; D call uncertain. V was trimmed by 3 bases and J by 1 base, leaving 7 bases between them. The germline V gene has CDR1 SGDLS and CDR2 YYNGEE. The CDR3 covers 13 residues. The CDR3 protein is CASSARQNTEAFF. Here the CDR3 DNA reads TGTGCCAGCAGCGCCCGACAGAACACTGAAGCTTTCTTT.

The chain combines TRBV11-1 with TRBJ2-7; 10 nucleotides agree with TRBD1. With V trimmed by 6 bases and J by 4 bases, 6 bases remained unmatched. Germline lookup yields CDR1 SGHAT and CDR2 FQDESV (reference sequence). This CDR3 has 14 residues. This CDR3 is CASSLRTGGYEQYF. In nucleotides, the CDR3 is TGTGCCAGCAGTTTGAGGACAGGGGGTTACGAGCAGTACTTC.

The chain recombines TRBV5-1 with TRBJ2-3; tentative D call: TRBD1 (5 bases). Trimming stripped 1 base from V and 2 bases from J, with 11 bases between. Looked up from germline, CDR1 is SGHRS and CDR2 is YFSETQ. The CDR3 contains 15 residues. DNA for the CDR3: TGCGCCAGCAGCTTGAAGGACACCTTCACAGATACGCAGTATTTT. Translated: CASSLKDTFTDTQYF.

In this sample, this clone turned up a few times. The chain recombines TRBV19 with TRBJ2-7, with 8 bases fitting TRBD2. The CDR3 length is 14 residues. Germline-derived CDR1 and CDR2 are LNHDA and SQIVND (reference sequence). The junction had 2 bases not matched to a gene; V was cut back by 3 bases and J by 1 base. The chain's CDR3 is CASSMSGGSYEQYF. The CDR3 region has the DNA TGTGCCAGTAGTATGAGCGGGGGATCCTACGAGCAGTACTTC.

CDR3 nucleotide sequence: TGTGCCAGCTCACGCCCGGAGCTCGCGGACACCGGGGAGCTGTTTTTT. It codes for CASSRPELADTGELFF. The chain recombines TRBV18 with TRBJ2-2; D uncertain. This CDR3 is 16 amino acids long. V was clipped by 4 bases and J by 3 bases, with 15 bases between them. Germline V gene data show CDR1 as KGHSH and CDR2 as LQKENI.

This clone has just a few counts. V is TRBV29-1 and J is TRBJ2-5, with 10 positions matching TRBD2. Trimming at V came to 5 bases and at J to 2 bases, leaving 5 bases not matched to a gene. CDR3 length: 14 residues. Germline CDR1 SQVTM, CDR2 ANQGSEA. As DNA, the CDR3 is TGCAGCGTTACTCGGACTAGCGGTCAAGAGACCCAGTACTTC. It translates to CSVTRTSGQETQYF.

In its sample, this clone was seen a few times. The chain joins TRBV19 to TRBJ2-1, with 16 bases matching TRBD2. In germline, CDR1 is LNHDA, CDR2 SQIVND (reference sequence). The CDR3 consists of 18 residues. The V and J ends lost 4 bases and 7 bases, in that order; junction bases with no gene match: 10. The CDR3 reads CASSRGTSGRAPLNEQFF. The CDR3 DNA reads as TGTGCCAGTAGTAGAGGGACTAGCGGGAGGGCCCCTTTGAATGAGCAGTTCTTC. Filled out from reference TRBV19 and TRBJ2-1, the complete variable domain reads DGGITQSPKYLFRKEGQNVTLSCEQNLNHDAMYWYRQDPGQGLRLIYYSQIVNDFQKGDIAEGYSVSREKKESFPLTVTSAQKNPTAFYLCASSRGTSGRAPLNEQFFGPGTRLTVL.

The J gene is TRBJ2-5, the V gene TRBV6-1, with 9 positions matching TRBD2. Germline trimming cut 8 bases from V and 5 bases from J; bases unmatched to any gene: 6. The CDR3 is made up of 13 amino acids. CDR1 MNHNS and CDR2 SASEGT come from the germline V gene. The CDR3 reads CASQGLAFETQYF. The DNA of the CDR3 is TGTGCCAGCCAGGGACTAGCTTTCGAGACCCAGTACTTC.

The CDR3 sequence: CASRDSRGRGYTF. In DNA, the CDR3 is TGTGCCAGCAGGGACTCCAGGGGCAGAGGCTACACCTTC. The chain combines TRBV6-5 with TRBJ1-2, with TRBD1 as a possible D gene (6 bases). Trimming cost V 6 bases and J 8 bases, with 16 bases left between them. This CDR3 comprises 13 residues. The germline V gene has CDR1 MNHEY and CDR2 SVGAGI.

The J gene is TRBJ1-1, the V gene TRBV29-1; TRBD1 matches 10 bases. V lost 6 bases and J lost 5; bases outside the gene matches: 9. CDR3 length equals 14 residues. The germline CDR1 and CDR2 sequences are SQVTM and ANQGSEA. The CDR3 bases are TGCAGCGTCGATCGCGGGACAGGGGCGACTGAAGCTTTCTTT. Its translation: CSVDRGTGATEAFF.

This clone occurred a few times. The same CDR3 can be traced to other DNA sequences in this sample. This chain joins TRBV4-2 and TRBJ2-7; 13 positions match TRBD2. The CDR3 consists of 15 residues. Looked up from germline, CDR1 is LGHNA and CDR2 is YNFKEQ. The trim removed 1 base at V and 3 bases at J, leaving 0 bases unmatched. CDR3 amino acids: CASSQGLAGGYEQYF. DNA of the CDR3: TGTGCCAGCAGCCAAGGACTAGCGGGAGGCTACGAGCAGTACTTC.